The 19 T cell receptor beta chains presented below share a single source sample, sequenced in a study of T cell responses to AZD1222 COVID-19 vaccine. The method was immunoSEQ multiplex PCR; TCRdb's version includes in-frame clones alone and lacks a portion of them. The repertoire has some 140,000 clones, about 92% of them found once; the top ten carry approximately 20%. Here the sequenced sample was peripheral blood, taken on day 0 of AZD1222 vaccination. The receptors come from an adult in good health.

This clone was observed a single time. J is TRBJ1-6 and V is TRBV5-6; 7 bases match TRBD1. CDR3 length: 16 amino acids. Germline trimming cut 4 bases from V and 7 bases from J; bases unmatched to any gene: 11. Per germline, CDR1 SGHDT and CDR2 YYEEEE. CDR3 in DNA: TGTGCCAGCAGCACATACAGGGGTATGGGGAATTCACCCCTCCACTTT. Protein sequence: CASSTYRGMGNSPLHF.

The CDR3 reads CASSYPGGFRYGYTF. In DNA form, the CDR3 reads TGTGCCAGCAGTTACCCCGGGGGTTTTCGCTATGGCTACACCTTC. The J gene is TRBJ1-2, the V gene TRBV28, with D perhaps TRBD1 (5 bases). Germline CDR1 and CDR2: MDHEN and SYDVKM. The CDR3 loop spans 15 amino acids. Trimming took off 4 bases at V and 4 bases at J, with 16 bases between the two ends.

The rearrangement links TRBV27 to TRBJ2-1, with D perhaps being TRBD1 or TRBD2 (5 bases each). The germline V gene has CDR1 MNHEY and CDR2 SMNVEV (reference sequence). The CDR3 length is 14 residues. Trimming stripped 7 bases from V and 1 base from J, with 11 bases between. In DNA, the CDR3 is TGTGCCAGCACCAGGTGGGGGTCCTACAATGAGCAGTTCTTC. Amino acid sequence: CASTRWGSYNEQFF.

This sequence joins TRBV5-5 and TRBJ2-3; D gene ambiguous. The V end was cut by 1 base, the J end by 0 bases, with 3 bases between. The germline CDR1 and CDR2 sequences are SGHKS and YYEKEE (reference sequence). The CDR3 sequence is 13 residues long. CDR3 in amino acids: CASSLPSTDTQYF. As DNA, the CDR3 is TGTGCCAGCAGCTTGCCTAGCACAGATACGCAGTATTTT. Looking up the rest from reference TRBV5-5 and TRBJ2-3 gives the full variable domain: DAGVTQSPTHLIKTRGQQVTLRCSPISGHKSVSWYQQVLGQGPQFIFQYYEKEERGRGNFPDRFSARQFPNYSSELNVNALLLGDSALYLCASSLPSTDTQYFGPGTRLTVL.

CDR3 sequence reads: CSVTGTGVNSPLHF. The CDR3 DNA sequence: TGCAGCGTCACCGGGACAGGCGTAAATTCACCCCTCCACTTT. The chain couples TRBV29-1 to TRBJ1-6, with TRBD1 matching 8 bases. V was clipped by 6 bases and J by 7 bases; unmatched bases: 8. The CDR3 spans 14 residues. The germline V gene has CDR1 SQVTM and CDR2 ANQGSEA.

This rearrangement joins TRBV19 to TRBJ2-3; no firm D call. The CDR3 is 14 amino acids. Germline V gene sequence: CDR1 LNHDA, CDR2 SQIVND (reference sequence). Trimming pared 6 bases from V and 4 bases from J, leaving 14 bases between. The CDR3 DNA reads TGTGCCAGTAGGCTAGGTTTCCAAGCAGATACGCAGTATTTT. It is translated as CASRLGFQADTQYF.

This clone was seen once. The chain couples TRBV27 to TRBJ2-7; possibly TRBD2 for D (5 bases). Trimming removed 2 bases from V and 7 bases from J, with 12 bases in between. CDR1 is MNHEY and CDR2 is SMNVEV in the germline V gene (reference sequence). This CDR3 spans 13 amino acids. CDR3 residues: CASSLGFSGEQYF. The CDR3 nucleotides are TGTGCCAGCAGTTTAGGATTCTCGGGGGAGCAGTACTTC.

The chain links TRBV5-8 to TRBJ1-6; no clear D gene. This CDR3 is built from 14 residues. V lost 2 bases, J lost 2 bases, and 5 bases lay in between. CDR1 is SGHTS, CDR2 YDEGEE, per germline. As DNA, the CDR3 is TGTGCCAGCAGCTTACGGGCCTATAATTCACCCCTCCACTTT. Translation gives CASSLRAYNSPLHF. The complete variable domain, with remaining parts taken from reference TRBV5-8 and TRBJ1-6, reads EAGVTQSPTHLIKTRGQQATLRCSPISGHTSVYWYQQALGLGLQFLLWYDEGEERNRGNFPPRFSGRQFPNYSSELNVNALELEDSALYLCASSLRAYNSPLHFGNGTRLTVT.

The chain has TRBV5-1 and TRBJ2-3, with D unclear. The CDR3 consists of 16 residues. Trimming shortened V by 4 bases and J by 4 bases, and 19 bases separated the two germline ends. The germline V gene encodes CDR1 SGHRS and CDR2 YFSETQ. CDR3 sequence (DNA): TGCGCCAGCAGCCCACAGCCCGAGTTCGGCGCAGATACGCAGTATTTT. This codes for CASSPQPEFGADTQYF.

The chain employs TRBV7-8 and TRBJ2-7; 9 bases fit TRBD2. This CDR3 is 17 amino acids long. The germline V gene encodes CDR1 SGHVS and CDR2 FQNEAQ. J lost 7 bases, V lost 0 bases, and 13 bases had no gene match. The CDR3 bases are TGTGCCAGCAGCTTAGCGCTAATAGCGGGAGTTCCCGGGGAGCAGTACTTC. Protein sequence: CASSLALIAGVPGEQYF.

This clone is a singleton in its sample. The chain's CDR3 is CASSQVGGAGANVLTF. The DNA of the CDR3 is TGTGCCAGCAGCCAAGTGGGCGGCGCTGGGGCCAACGTCCTGACTTTC. The genes are TRBV3-1 (or the pseudogene TRBV3-2) and TRBJ2-6, with D uncertain. Per the germline V gene, CDR1 is LGHDT and CDR2 is YNNKEL (reference sequence). The CDR3 length is 16 residues. V lost 1 base and J 2 bases, leaving 9 bases between the germline ends.

The chain recombines TRBV6-5 with TRBJ1-1; no firm D call. The CDR3 is 15 residues long. V was pared by 6 bases and J by 0 bases, with 14 bases between. Germline values: CDR1 MNHEY, CDR2 SVGAGI. CDR3 loop: CASRPPLALNTEAFF. The CDR3 DNA reads TGTGCCAGCAGACCTCCGTTGGCCCTGAACACTGAAGCTTTCTTT.

The J gene is TRBJ1-2, the V gene TRBV2, with 11 bases identical to TRBD1. V was pared by 6 bases and J by 2 bases, with 2 bases of the junction left unmatched. The germline CDR1 and CDR2 sequences are SNHLY and FYNNEI. The CDR3 totals 14 residues. This CDR3 is CASRGQGGNYGYTF. CDR3 nucleotide sequence: TGTGCCAGCAGGGGACAGGGGGGAAACTATGGCTACACCTTC.

In regard to this clone: A junction end diverges from the germline sequence, so it may reflect a read error. The chain links TRBV2 to TRBJ1-2; possibly TRBD1 for D (6 bases). The V gene's germline CDR1 is SNHLY and CDR2 FYNNEI. CDR3 size: 15 residues. CDR3 region: CATSGGANPHYGYTF. The CDR3 region has the DNA TGTGCCACCAGTGGGGGGGCGAATCCCCACTATGGCTACACCTTC. Complete variable domain (other parts from reference TRBV2 and TRBJ1-2): EPEVTQTPSHQVTQMGQEVILRCVPISNHLYFYWYRQILGQKVEFLVSFYNNEISEKSEIFDDQFSVERPDGSNFTLKIRSTKLEDSAMYFCATSGGANPHYGYTFGSGTRLTVV.

The rearrangement links TRBV4-3 to TRBJ2-7; 8 positions agree with TRBD1. Germline lookup yields CDR1 LGHNA and CDR2 YSLEER. The CDR3 is made up of 13 amino acids. Trimming removed 2 bases from V and 6 bases from J; junction bases left unmatched: 3. The CDR3 sequence is CASSQKTGGEQYF. CDR3 nucleotide sequence: TGCGCCAGCAGCCAAAAAACAGGGGGCGAGCAGTACTTC.

V and J are TRBV27 and TRBJ2-1, with 7 nucleotides matching TRBD1. CDR3 length: 15 amino acids. Looked up from germline, CDR1 is MNHEY and CDR2 is SMNVEV (reference sequence). V lost 3 bases and J lost 8; bases outside the gene matches: 10. This CDR3 reads CASSFWSGGRDEQFF. In DNA, the CDR3 is TGTGCCAGCAGTTTCTGGTCAGGGGGTCGCGATGAGCAGTTCTTC.

This clone occurred once. The V and J genes are TRBV2 and TRBJ1-1; the D gene is possibly TRBD1 (5 bases). CDR3 length: 12 amino acids. V was clipped by 8 bases and J by 8 bases, with 15 bases between them. In germline, CDR1 is SNHLY, CDR2 FYNNEI. CDR3 bases: TGTGCCAGCGATAAGGGGTTTTCCGAAGCTTTCTTT. Its translation: CASDKGFSEAFF.

The rearrangement uses TRBV23-1 and TRBJ1-2, with 10 bases fitting TRBD1. TRBV23-1 counts as an open reading frame of uncertain function. The junction had 6 bases not matched to a gene; V was cut back by 5 bases and J by 0 bases. The CDR3 is 16 amino acids. The CDR3 region has the DNA TGCGCCAGCAGTTACCCCGGACAGGGGGCTAACTATGGCTACACCTTC. This codes for CASSYPGQGANYGYTF.

The chain couples TRBV4-1 to TRBJ1-1, with a tentative D call TRBD1 (5 bases). This CDR3 is 17 amino acids long. CDR1 is MGHRA and CDR2 is YSYEKL in the germline V gene. The V gene lost 5 bases and the J gene lost 0 bases, with 19 bases spanning the gap. Here the CDR3 DNA reads TGCGCCAGCAGCTCCGGCGGCAGGAGGGGTATGAACACTGAAGCTTTCTTT. It codes for CASSSGGRRGMNTEAFF.